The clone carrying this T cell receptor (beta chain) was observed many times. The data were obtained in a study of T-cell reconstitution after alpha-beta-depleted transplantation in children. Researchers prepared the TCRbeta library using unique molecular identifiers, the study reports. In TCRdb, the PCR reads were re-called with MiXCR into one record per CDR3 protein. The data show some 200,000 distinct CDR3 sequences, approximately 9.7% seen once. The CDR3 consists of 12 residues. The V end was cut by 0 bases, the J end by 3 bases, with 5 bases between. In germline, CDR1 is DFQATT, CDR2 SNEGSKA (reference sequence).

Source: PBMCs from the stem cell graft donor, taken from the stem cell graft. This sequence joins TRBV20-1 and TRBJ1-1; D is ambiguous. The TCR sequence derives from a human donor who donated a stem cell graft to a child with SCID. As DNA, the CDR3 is TGCAGTGCTAGAGAGGTGGACACTGAAGCTTTCTTT. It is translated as CSAREVDTEAFF.